These 8 T cell receptor beta chains were all obtained from the same sample, sequenced in a study of cytomegalovirus exposure and HLA in healthy donors. Primers for the PCR totalled 60 Vbeta and 13 Jbeta. The method was immunoSEQ multiplex PCR; TCRdb's version includes in-frame clones alone and lacks a portion of them. The repertoire consists of roughly 130,000 clones, with around three fifths occurring once and the leading ten covering more than 6.5%. Specimen: PBMCs. The source of these receptors is a woman aged 40 to 50 in good health and CMV-seropositive.

This sequence joins TRBV4-1 and TRBJ2-2, with 11 bases that match TRBD2. The CDR3 is 17 amino acids. Per the germline V gene, CDR1 is MGHRA and CDR2 is YSYEKL. After removal of 2 bases from V and 3 bases from J, the junction contained 5 bases not matched to a gene. The CDR3 DNA is TGCGCCAGCAGCCAACTAGCGGGAGGCGTAGACACCGGGGAGCTGTTTTTT. Amino acids: CASSQLAGGVDTGELFF.

This clone came up a few times. The chain employs TRBV7-2 and TRBJ2-3; perhaps TRBD2 as D (5 bases). The germline V and J ends were trimmed by 5 bases and 1 base, with 13 bases remaining between them. The CDR3 spans 15 residues. Germline V lookup: CDR1 SGHTA, CDR2 FQGNSA. CDR3 coding DNA: TGTGCCAGCAGCATGTACACAGCGGGCACAGATACGCAGTATTTT. It codes for CASSMYTAGTDTQYF.

This chain joins TRBV30 and TRBJ1-1, with 9 bases lining up with TRBD1. Germline V gene sequence: CDR1 GTSNPN, CDR2 SVGIG (reference sequence). Trimming at V came to 1 base and at J to 1 base, leaving 4 bases not matched to a gene. The CDR3 is 15 amino acids. The CDR3 loop is CAWSARDRANTEAFF. Here the CDR3 DNA reads TGTGCCTGGAGTGCTAGGGACAGGGCGAACACTGAAGCTTTCTTT.

The gene calls are TRBV30 and TRBJ2-5; 11 bases map to TRBD1. The end of the DNA fits TRBJ2-7 better, so the J call may be wrong. In germline, CDR1 is GTSNPN, CDR2 SVGIG (reference sequence). The CDR3 loop spans 13 amino acids. Here the CDR3 DNA reads TGTGCCTGGGGGACAGGGGGTTCCTACGAGCAGTACTTC. Translated, it gives CAWGTGGSYEQYF.

The rearrangement links TRBV19 to TRBJ1-3; D not resolved. This CDR3 is built from 13 residues. With 6 bases removed from V and 2 bases from J, the gap between germline ends came to 8 bases. Germline V gene lookup returns CDR1 LNHDA and CDR2 SQIVND (reference sequence). In DNA form, the CDR3 reads TGTGCCAGTAGGGTCAGAACTGGAAACACCATATATTTT. Translated, it gives CASRVRTGNTIYF. The whole variable domain, filled in from reference TRBV19 and TRBJ1-3, reads DGGITQSPKYLFRKEGQNVTLSCEQNLNHDAMYWYRQDPGQGLRLIYYSQIVNDFQKGDIAEGYSVSREKKESFPLTVTSAQKNPTAFYLCASRVRTGNTIYFGEGSWLTVV.

This chain joins TRBV18 and TRBJ2-1; weak D call: TRBD2 (6 bases). The length of the CDR3 is 15 residues. Trimming removed 3 bases from V and 3 bases from J, with 12 bases in between. The germline V gene has CDR1 KGHSH and CDR2 LQKENI. This CDR3 reads CASSPRLGDYNEQFF. As DNA, the CDR3 is TGTGCCAGCTCACCCCGACTAGGGGACTACAATGAGCAGTTCTTC.

This clone was found a few times. This chain uses TRBV5-5 with TRBJ1-1; D unclear. Trimming took off 0 bases at V and 1 base at J, with 7 bases between the two ends. Germline loops: CDR1 SGHKS, CDR2 YYEKEE (reference sequence). The CDR3 spans 14 residues. The CDR3 loop is CASSLATENTEAFF. CDR3 nucleotides: TGTGCCAGCAGCTTGGCCACAGAGAACACTGAAGCTTTCTTT.

This sequence joins TRBV5-1 and TRBJ1-5, with TRBD1 as a possible D gene (5 bases). Looked up from germline, CDR1 is SGHRS and CDR2 is YFSETQ. V was trimmed by 4 bases and J by 8 bases, leaving 19 bases between them. CDR3 length equals 15 residues. CDR3 protein: CASSQEGSRLEPQHF. The CDR3 coding sequence is TGCGCCAGCAGCCAGGAGGGGTCCCGCCTGGAGCCCCAGCATTTT.